This T cell receptor (beta chain) originates from a study of OX40 agonist ivuxolimab in advanced cancers. For the study at large: The patients received ivuxolimab by intravenous route every 2 weeks at 0.01 to 10 mg/kg.

About this clone: Its antigen remains unknown.

Profiling relied on immunoSEQ multiplex PCR, and the TCRdb table lists in-frame clones only, not all of them. The repertoire holds roughly 56,000 clones, around 90% seen once, with around 0.56% in the top ten. Germline assignment: CDR1 SGHRS and CDR2 YFSETQ. The CDR3 covers 15 residues. V shed 0 bases, J shed 7 bases, and the junction held 6 bases outside the gene matches. Study observations and caveats: Low normalized clonal expansion also occurred in some nonresponding patients.

Sequencing was performed on CD4+ or CD8+ T cells sorted from blood, taken in a trial of the OX40 agonist ivuxolimab. This chain links TRBV5-1 with TRBJ2-1; 8 nucleotides line up with TRBD2. The TCR sequence derives from an adult with an advanced solid tumor such as melanoma, head and neck, liver or kidney cancer. The CDR3 nucleotides are TGCGCCAGCAGCTTGGCCGGGAAGCGGGAGAATGAGCAGTTCTTC. Its protein product is CASSLAGKRENEQFF.